This TCR beta chain was identified during a study of tissue T cells after allogeneic stem cell transplantation. Study findings and constraints: Some tissue clones might be persisting host cells; their alloreactivity or antigen specificity was not determined.

Trimming removed 0 bases at V and 5 bases at J, with 5 bases between. Germline V gives CDR1 NSHNY, CDR2 SYGAGN. The CDR3 length is 12 residues. On this clone: The antigen is not known. The gene symbols are mouse symbols. With the read ending 1 residue before the CDR3 end, the germline J gene is used to fill in that end.

Profiled with immunoSEQ multiplex PCR; TCRdb holds only in-frame clones, not every one. The sample yields just under 7,500 clones, 65% to 70% seen once. The genes are TRBV13-1 and TRBJ1-1; D ambiguous. The sequenced sample consisted of blood. The TCR was taken from a female BALB/c mouse in good health. These mice share the MHC haplotype H2-d. CDR3 in amino acids: CASSDDGTEVFF. Partial CDR3 DNA: TGTGCCAGCAGTGATGACGGAACAGAAGTCTTC.